The entry that follows covers one T cell receptor (beta chain) sequence. Its antigen is as yet unknown. This sample is part of a study of blood T cells in healthy people across ages. Overall study findings and caveats: Greater diversity and more naive CD4+ cells were seen in long-lived donors than in aged donors.

V shed 2 bases and J shed 4 bases, with 11 bases lying between them. CDR1 and CDR2 (germline): KGHSH, LQKENI. The CDR3 has 14 amino acids. It was with a sample-barcoded 5' primer and a J-beta primer mix that a second PCR of roughly 6 to 11 cycles was run. TCRdb ran MiXCR on the 5' RACE reads and lists one entry per CDR3 protein. The repertoire includes roughly 1.5 million distinct CDR3 sequences, about 42% of them detected once, and around 4% sits in the top ten. Donation came from healthy Caucasian individuals in Russia who were aged roughly 6 to 95. V and J are TRBV18 and TRBJ1-2; D is ambiguous. This receptor was identified in a woman between 18 and 30 years old in good health. Specimen: blood. Here the CDR3 DNA reads TGTGCCAGCTCACCAACGGGCAGACTCTATGGCTACACCTTC. It yields the protein CASSPTGRLYGYTF.